The present T cell receptor beta chain was sequenced within a study of CD8+ T cells in alopecia areata. Of note for this clone: Its specificity is not known.

Study-level findings and limits: Scalp samples also contribute reads from the resident alphabeta T cells found in normal skin. With one nonresponder, baseline CD8+ expansion's link to response remains uncertain. A large proportion of expanded lesional clones were detected persisting in scalp and blood during tofacitinib.

As the sequencing template, cDNA was produced by extracting RNA and reverse transcribing it. The data were produced by immunoSEQ multiplex PCR, yet TCRdb's version contains in-frame clones alone and is incomplete. The data contain 190,000 or so clones, roughly three fifths of them singletons. The treatment was: oral pan-JAK inhibitor, 5-10 mg twice daily. As part of sample collection, lesional scalp punch biopsies and peripheral blood were taken from alopecia areata patients. Germline lookup yields CDR1 SGHRS and CDR2 YFSETQ. This CDR3 contains 15 residues. Deletions cut 5 bases from V and 15 bases from J, with 27 bases between.

The TCR originated in a human donor with alopecia areata. The sample consisted of CD8+ T cells sorted from blood, taken at week 24, from a patient treated with tofacitinib. The chain is built from TRBV5-1 and TRBJ2-1; D may be TRBD1 or TRBD2 (5 bases each). The CDR3 sequence is CASRTGPGKTTIRFF. CDR3 bases: TGCGCCAGCAGGACTGGACCAGGGAAGACTACAATCAGGTTCTTC.